One and the same sample provided the 11 T cell receptor beta chains below, sequenced in a study of regulatory T cells in long-lasting Graves disease. The sample's time point: newly diagnosed GD, antithyroid drugs for less than 3 months. Generation of the TCR library employed RNA extracted from PBMCs. Arm-PCR of CDR3 regions and iRepertoire HTBI primers were the basis on which TCR beta libraries were built. MiXCR, run by TCRdb on the multiplex PCR reads, gives a single entry per CDR3 protein. This table has roughly 520,000 distinct CDR3 sequences, more than 10% appearing once. These records were also assigned to another study, of T cells in Graves' hyperthyroidism and ophthalmopathy.

The material sequenced was peripheral blood mononuclear cells (PBMCs), taken at new diagnosis, from a patient treated with antithyroid drugs. These TCRs come from a woman aged 30 to 39 with Graves disease.

The sample holds a few counts of this clonotype. A much larger clone differs by one base, so this may be a read error. CDR3: CASMGTASYEQFF. CDR3 DNA: TGTGCCAGCATGGGGACAGCTTCCTACGAGCAGTTCTTC. The chain links TRBV2 to TRBJ2-1; 7 nucleotides match TRBD1. Germline values: CDR1 SNHLY, CDR2 FYNNEI. CDR3 length: 13 residues. J was trimmed by 10 bases and V by 7 bases; bases with no gene match: 10.

Remarks on this clonotype: Relative to the germline gene, one junction end is altered; a read error may explain this. The chain combines TRBV2 with TRBJ1-2; 9 nucleotides align to TRBD1. The germline CDR1 and CDR2 sequences are SNHLY and FYNNEI. The CDR3 spans 11 residues. In DNA form, the CDR3 reads TGCGCACGGGGACAGGGCTATGGCTACACCTTC. Encoded protein: CARGQGYGYTF.

Remarks on this clonotype: Given a far larger clone just one base away, this is likely a sequencing read error. The V gene is TRBV2, the J gene TRBJ2-3, with 10 bases fitting TRBD2. The end of the DNA is better explained by TRBJ2-1, so the J call may be wrong. This CDR3 region has 14 residues. In germline, CDR1 is SNHLY, CDR2 FYNNEI. In DNA form, the CDR3 reads TGTGCCAGCAGAGCGGGACTAGCGAAGCATGAGCAGTTCTTC. Protein: CASRAGLAKHEQFF.

This clonotype showed up many times. The CDR3 coding sequence is TGTGCCAGCAGTGAGAGTACTAGCGGCAGCTCCTACGAGCAGTACTTC. It specifies CASSESTSGSSYEQYF. This rearrangement joins TRBV2 to TRBJ2-7, with 8 bases lining up with TRBD2. CDR3 length: 16 amino acids. Germline CDR1 is SNHLY and CDR2 is FYNNEI. V shed 3 bases and J 0 bases; nucleotides not matched to a gene: 7.

Comments on this clonotype: A much bigger clone sits one base away, suggesting this may be a read error. This rearrangement joins TRBV20-1 to TRBJ2-3; either TRBD1 or TRBD2 may supply D (5 bases each). CDR1 is DFQATT and CDR2 is SNEGSKA in the germline V gene (reference sequence). This CDR3 is built from 15 residues. CDR3 loop: CSARGRGRGTDTHYF. CDR3 DNA sequence: TGCAGTGCTAGGGGACGGGGTAGAGGTACAGATACGCACTATTTT.

This clonotype was counted ten times or more. The chain links TRBV7-9 to TRBJ2-5, with 8 bases aligning to TRBD2. Germline V gene sequence: CDR1 SEHNR, CDR2 FQNEAQ (reference sequence). V was clipped by 5 bases and J by 5 bases; unmatched bases: 4. This CDR3 is built from 13 residues. DNA for the CDR3: TGTGCCAGCAGCCCAGCGGGAGCGGAGACCCAGTACTTC. Protein sequence: CASSPAGAETQYF.

Ten or more counts support this clonotype. The rearrangement links TRBV18 to TRBJ2-1, with 7 bases fitting TRBD1. V gave up 2 bases and J gave up 12 bases; unmatched junction bases: 16. The CDR3 totals 16 residues. Germline CDR1 and CDR2: KGHSH and LQKENI. For the CDR3, the DNA is TGTGCCAGCTCACCAAGTGTGGACAGGCCCGAGGGTGGGCAGTTCTTC. Protein: CASSPSVDRPEGGQFF.

This clonotype was seen ten or more times. The J gene is TRBJ2-7, the V gene TRBV2; 15 nucleotides align to TRBD2. Trimming cost V 6 bases and J 1 base; bases outside gene matches: 4. The CDR3 is 16 amino acids. The germline V gene has CDR1 SNHLY and CDR2 FYNNEI. The CDR3 loop is CASRNGLAGGSYEQYF. The CDR3 DNA sequence: TGTGCCAGCAGGAACGGACTAGCGGGAGGGTCCTACGAGCAGTACTTC.

V gene TRBV4-2 combines with J gene TRBJ2-1, with TRBD2 matching 7 bases. The CDR3 consists of 18 residues. The germline CDR1 and CDR2 sequences are LGHNA and YNFKEQ. J gave up 0 bases and V 0 bases, and 8 bases lay outside the gene matches. The CDR3 sequence is CASSQDPPTSFSYNEQFF. The DNA of the CDR3 is TGTGCCAGCAGCCAAGATCCCCCGACTAGCTTCTCCTACAATGAGCAGTTCTTC.

Worth noting for this clonotype: A junction end diverges from the germline sequence, so it may reflect a read error. The chain combines TRBV18 with TRBJ1-4; D might be TRBD1 (5 bases). The CDR3 extends over 13 amino acids. Germline V lookup: CDR1 KGHSH, CDR2 LQKENI. The DNA of the CDR3 is TGTGCCAGCTCACCAGGGACGGTTGAAGAACTGTTTTTT. The encoded protein is CASSPGTVEELFF.

This clonotype was seen ten or more times. The chain has TRBV7-2 and TRBJ1-4, with D possibly matching TRBD1 (6 bases). Germline V gene data show CDR1 as SGHTA and CDR2 as FQGNSA. V shed 1 base and J shed 5 bases, with 11 bases lying between them. The CDR3 totals 15 residues. CDR3 in DNA: TGTGCCAGCAGCTTAGGGACGACAGGAAATGAAAAACTGTTTTTT. The encoded protein is CASSLGTTGNEKLFF.